The 2 T cell receptor beta chains given below trace back to one sample, sequenced in a study of identical twins. A single record per CDR3 protein comes from TCRdb applying MiXCR to the 5' RACE reads. The repertoire includes approximately 1.8 million distinct CDR3 sequences, around 33% of them detected once, and about 0.3% sits in the top ten. The material sequenced was cord blood. Every receptor here comes from a newborn girl in good health.

This clonotype was picked up a small number of times. The CDR3 nucleotides read TGTGCCAGCTCGACTAGCGGATACTACGAGCAGTACTTC. It codes for CASSTSGYYEQYF. The chain has TRBV10-3 and TRBJ2-7, with 9 bases that match TRBD2. Germline lookup yields CDR1 ENHRY and CDR2 SYGVKD. The junction had 7 bases not matched to a gene; V was cut back by 10 bases and J by 3 bases. This CDR3 spans 13 amino acids.

This clonotype was seen once. J is TRBJ2-3 and V is TRBV6-1; TRBD2 matches at 9 bases. Germline CDR1 reads MNHNS; CDR2 reads SASEGT. This CDR3 spans 15 amino acids. J lost 2 bases, V lost 10 bases, and 10 bases had no gene match. DNA of the CDR3: TGTGCCACCGCTCAGCGGGGGGCTTCCACAGATACGCAGTATTTT. It translates to CATAQRGASTDTQYF.